This TCR beta chain was captured in a study of T cell repertoires in ileal Crohn's disease. Study-level findings and limits: The median delay to postoperative endoscopy was about 7.4 months.

Losses at the gene ends were 5 bases for V and 3 bases for J; bases not matched to a gene: 5. The CDR3 consists of 15 residues. The germline V gene encodes CDR1 MNHNS and CDR2 SASEGT. Libraries were prepared by immunoSEQ multiplex PCR; TCRdb keeps only in-frame clonotypes and omits some of them. The sample has some 15,000 clones, around 72% seen once. As to time point: neoterminal ileum biopsy at postoperative endoscopy, about 6 months after surgery. Details on this clone: The antigen remains undetermined.

The origin of this receptor is an adult with Crohn's disease. V usage is TRBV6-1 and J usage is TRBJ1-5, with TRBD1 matching 9 bases. The material sequenced was ileal tissue. CDR3: CASSPGQGLNQPQHF. The CDR3 nucleotides read TGTGCCAGCAGTCCGGGACAGGGCCTCAATCAGCCCCAGCATTTT.